Shown below are 27 T cell receptor beta chains from a single sample sequenced in a study of identical twins. TCRdb analysed the 5' RACE reads with MiXCR anew, one entry per CDR3 protein. The table lists around 340,000 distinct CDR3 sequences, approximately 13% of them singletons. The same data also contributed to another study, on yellow fever vaccine responses in identical twins.

Sequences were obtained from CD8+ T cells sorted from blood. The source of these receptors is a woman younger than 35 in good health.

The chain couples TRBV9 to TRBJ2-2, with 10 nucleotides matching TRBD1. Germline lookup yields CDR1 SGDLS and CDR2 YYNGEE. The trim removed 3 bases at V and 3 bases at J, leaving 8 bases unmatched. This CDR3 is built from 17 residues. CDR3 coding DNA: TGTGCCAGCAGCGAGAGGGGACAGGGGCCGGACACCGGGGAGCTGTTTTTT. Translation: CASSERGQGPDTGELFF.

The chain is built from TRBV19 and TRBJ2-1; D not resolved. With 5 bases removed from V and 3 bases from J, the gap between germline ends came to 8 bases. The CDR3 sequence is 13 residues long. The germline gives CDR1 LNHDA, CDR2 SQIVND (reference sequence). This CDR3 is CASSYQDYNEQFF. The CDR3 DNA reads as TGTGCCAGTAGTTACCAGGACTACAATGAGCAGTTCTTC.

The chain has TRBV27 and TRBJ1-2, with a weak D call TRBD1 (6 bases). The germline V and J ends were trimmed by 0 bases and 0 bases, with 17 bases remaining between them. Germline V CDR1 and CDR2: MNHEY, SMNVEV (reference sequence). The CDR3 runs 18 residues. The CDR3: CASSLSPGAAISNYGYTF. CDR3 nucleotide sequence: TGTGCCAGCAGTTTATCACCGGGGGCGGCAATCTCTAACTATGGCTACACCTTC.

This clonotype was detected only a few times. The V call is TRBV28, the J call TRBJ2-7; either TRBD1 or TRBD2 may fit D (5 bases each). Germline V gene sequence: CDR1 MDHEN, CDR2 SYDVKM. The CDR3 extends over 12 amino acids. V dropped 3 bases and J dropped 5 bases, with 8 bases sitting between them. CDR3 region: CASSLGTDEQYV. CDR3 coding DNA: TGTGCCAGCAGTTTGGGGACGGACGAGCAGTACGTC.

This clonotype was detected a few times. The genes are TRBV12-3 or TRBV12-4 and TRBJ1-4; tentative D call: TRBD1 (6 bases). The CDR3 runs to 15 residues. Trimming removed 4 bases from V and 8 bases from J, with 17 bases in between. The CDR3 DNA sequence: TGTGCCAGCAGTTATACGGGACACGGTAGCGAAAAACTGTTTTTT. It is translated as CASSYTGHGSEKLFF.

The chain recombines TRBV2 with TRBJ2-2, with TRBD1 as a possible D gene (6 bases). V dropped 10 bases and J dropped 4 bases, with 16 bases sitting between them. Germline V lookup: CDR1 SNHLY, CDR2 FYNNEI. The CDR3 totals 14 residues. This chain's CDR3 is CATRTGPGTGELFF. The CDR3 nucleotides read TGTGCCACCAGAACAGGGCCGGGCACCGGGGAGCTGTTTTTT.

The rearrangement joins TRBV7-9 to TRBJ2-1; 9 nucleotides agree with TRBD2. This CDR3 is built from 14 residues. From germline, CDR1 is SEHNR and CDR2 FQNEAQ (reference sequence). V lost 5 bases and J lost 6; bases outside the gene matches: 5. In DNA form, the CDR3 reads TGTGCCAGCAGCGCGAATAGCGGGGGCAATGAGCAGTTCTTC. Protein sequence: CASSANSGGNEQFF.

The chain employs TRBV21-1 and TRBJ2-1. TRBV21-1 constitutes a pseudogene. CDR3 length: 11 amino acids. The CDR3 DNA is TGTGCCAGCAGCTCTCTTGGTGAGCAGTTCTTC. Protein product: CASSSLGEQFF.

The CDR3 sequence is CASSYGPGQGVSYEQYF. The CDR3 DNA reads TGTGCCAGCAGTTACGGACCGGGACAGGGGGTTTCCTACGAGCAGTACTTC. The chain links TRBV6-2 or TRBV6-3 to TRBJ2-7, with 11 bases fitting TRBD1. Germline V gene data show CDR1 as MNHEY and CDR2 as SVGEGT. This CDR3 has 17 residues. V lost 2 bases and J lost 1; bases outside the gene matches: 7.

The V gene is TRBV4-1, the J gene TRBJ2-7, with a weak D call TRBD1 (5 bases). V was shortened by 1 base and J by 9 bases, with 13 bases between the two germline ends. The germline CDR1 and CDR2 sequences are MGHRA and YSYEKL. This CDR3 has 13 amino acids. CDR3 nucleotides: TGCGCCAGCAGCCAAGGGGCTAGTCAGGGGCAGTACTTC. As protein: CASSQGASQGQYF.

This clonotype was seen only a few times. J is TRBJ1-5 and V is TRBV12-3 or TRBV12-4; D is undetermined. V dropped 6 bases and J dropped 7 bases, with 19 bases sitting between them. The CDR3 is made up of 15 amino acids. In nucleotides, the CDR3 is TGTGCCAGCAGGGGTAGCGGGTTTATCGGACAGCCCCAGCATTTT. It codes for CASRGSGFIGQPQHF.

This chain joins TRBV6-1 and TRBJ2-2; TRBD2 matches at 14 bases. V shed 1 base and J 3 bases; nucleotides not matched to a gene: 7. This CDR3 is built from 19 residues. Germline lookup yields CDR1 MNHNS and CDR2 SASEGT. As DNA, the CDR3 is TGTGCCAGCAGTGAAGAGGGACCGGGACTAGCGGGGGACACCGGGGAGCTGTTTTTT. This gives the protein CASSEEGPGLAGDTGELFF.

This clonotype was observed at least ten times. The chain is built from TRBV12-3 or TRBV12-4 and TRBJ1-1; D might be TRBD1 (6 bases). CDR3 length equals 15 residues. The ends were cut back, 5 bases at V and 3 bases at J, with 16 bases in the middle. The DNA for the CDR3 is TGTGCCAGCAGTGCCTACCGGGGGCTGGACACTGAAGCTTTCTTT. Amino acids: CASSAYRGLDTEAFF.

The gene calls are TRBV9 and TRBJ1-2; 8 nucleotides line up with TRBD1. Trimming cost V 2 bases and J 6 bases; bases outside gene matches: 9. CDR3 length: 15 amino acids. Germline loops: CDR1 SGDLS, CDR2 YYNGEE. This CDR3 reads CASSVITGGIDGYTF. CDR3 coding DNA: TGTGCCAGCAGCGTGATCACAGGGGGGATCGATGGCTACACCTTC.

This sequence joins TRBV12-3 or TRBV12-4 and TRBJ2-3; D uncertain. The CDR3 has 13 residues. V was clipped by 3 bases and J by 6 bases, with 10 bases between them. The CDR3 loop reads CASSFQVMDTQYF. The CDR3 DNA is TGTGCCAGCAGTTTTCAGGTCATGGATACGCAGTATTTT.

V gene TRBV2 combines with J gene TRBJ2-1; D is uncertain. Germline lookup yields CDR1 SNHLY and CDR2 FYNNEI. The CDR3 spans 13 residues. V shed 3 bases and J shed 6 bases, with 9 bases lying between them. The chain's CDR3 is CASSDYSPNEQFF. The CDR3 bases are TGTGCCAGCAGTGATTACTCCCCCAATGAGCAGTTCTTC.

This clonotype was counted between two and nine times. The gene calls are TRBV7-9 and TRBJ2-1, with no clear D. V was trimmed by 3 bases and J by 9 bases, leaving 9 bases between them. From germline, CDR1 is SEHNR and CDR2 FQNEAQ (reference sequence). This CDR3 contains 12 residues. Written as DNA, the CDR3 is TGTGCCAGCAGCTTGGTCGAGTCTGAGCAGTTCTTC. Amino acid sequence: CASSLVESEQFF.

This clonotype was seen more than once but under ten times. The J gene is TRBJ2-4, the V gene TRBV20-1, with TRBD2 matching 12 bases. Germline CDR1 and CDR2: DFQATT and SNEGSKA (reference sequence). Unmatched junction bases numbered 3, after V lost 0 bases and J lost 0 bases. This CDR3 contains 17 residues. CDR3 region: CSARDLGLAGAKNIQYF. The CDR3 DNA reads TGCAGTGCTAGAGATTTGGGACTAGCGGGAGCCAAAAACATTCAGTACTTC.

The chain recombines TRBV4-1 with TRBJ1-1, with 7 positions matching TRBD1. CDR1 is MGHRA and CDR2 is YSYEKL in the germline V gene. The CDR3 covers 14 residues. The ends lost 0 bases at V and 4 bases at J; junction bases unmatched: 2. The CDR3, as DNA: TGCGCCAGCAGCCAAGAAGGGGGCACCACTGAAGCTTTCTTT. This encodes CASSQEGGTTEAFF.

The table lists this clonotype with many counts. The chain joins TRBV9 to TRBJ2-3; TRBD2 matches 7 bases. V lost 0 bases, J lost 4 bases, and 5 bases stayed unmatched. This CDR3 region has 15 residues. Germline CDR1 reads SGDLS; CDR2 reads YYNGEE. The CDR3 bases are TGTGCCAGCAGCGTAGGGCTAGCGGCACCAGATACGCAGTATTTT. Encoded protein: CASSVGLAAPDTQYF.

The rearrangement links TRBV12-3 or TRBV12-4 to TRBJ2-7; TRBD1 agrees at 7 bases. The CDR3 is 15 residues long. J gave up 3 bases and V 4 bases, and 9 bases lay outside the gene matches. The DNA for the CDR3 is TGTGCCAGCAGTTCCCCGACAGGGACCGTCTACGAGCAGTACTTC. Protein product: CASSSPTGTVYEQYF.

In this sample, this clonotype turned up a few times. The rearrangement uses TRBV7-9 and TRBJ2-3; D may be TRBD2 (6 bases). The germline CDR1 and CDR2 sequences are SEHNR and FQNEAQ (reference sequence). This CDR3 has 14 amino acids. The V end lost 10 bases, the J end lost 1 base, and 15 bases lay between the germline ends. The CDR3 DNA follows: TGTGCCACCAAAGGGCGGGGTGGCACAGATACGCAGTATTTT. Its protein product is CATKGRGGTDTQYF.

J is TRBJ2-7 and V is TRBV12-3 or TRBV12-4, with TRBD2 matching 8 bases. With 3 bases clipped from V and 9 bases from J, the junction kept 7 bases outside the gene matches. The CDR3 sequence is 13 residues long. The CDR3 spells CASSFERERGQYF. The CDR3 bases are TGTGCCAGCAGTTTTGAGCGGGAGAGGGGGCAGTACTTC.

The chain's CDR3 is CASSLGLAGAYNEQFF. CDR3 coding DNA: TGTGCCAGCAGTTTGGGACTAGCGGGGGCCTACAATGAGCAGTTCTTC. This chain connects TRBV28 to TRBJ2-1; 14 bases match TRBD2. The germline gives CDR1 MDHEN, CDR2 SYDVKM. V lost 3 bases, J lost 2 bases, and 0 bases stayed unmatched. This CDR3 is built from 16 residues.

This clonotype appeared a few times. The V gene is TRBV28, the J gene TRBJ2-1; 7 bases fit TRBD2. Per germline, CDR1 MDHEN and CDR2 SYDVKM. Trimming removed 2 bases from V and 13 bases from J; junction bases left unmatched: 2. The CDR3 has 11 amino acids. As DNA, the CDR3 is TGTGCCAGCAGTTTAGGGACTACCCAGTTCTTC. The encoded protein is CASSLGTTQFF.

The chain recombines TRBV6-6 with TRBJ2-1; TRBD1 or TRBD2 may be the D gene (6 bases each). V was cut by 5 bases and J by 8 bases, with 13 bases left in between. CDR1 and CDR2 (germline): MNHNY, SVGAGI (reference sequence). This CDR3 is built from 13 residues. CDR3 loop: CASSAGQRDEQFF. The CDR3 DNA reads TGTGCCAGCAGTGCGGGACAAAGGGATGAGCAGTTCTTC.

The chain combines TRBV20-1 with TRBJ2-7; perhaps TRBD1 as D (5 bases). With 4 bases removed from V and 1 base from J, the gap between germline ends came to 8 bases. CDR3 length: 12 amino acids. Germline V gives CDR1 DFQATT, CDR2 SNEGSKA (reference sequence). The DNA for the CDR3 is TGCAGTGCTATCAGGGATTCCTACGAGCAGTACGTC. Translating it yields CSAIRDSYEQYV.